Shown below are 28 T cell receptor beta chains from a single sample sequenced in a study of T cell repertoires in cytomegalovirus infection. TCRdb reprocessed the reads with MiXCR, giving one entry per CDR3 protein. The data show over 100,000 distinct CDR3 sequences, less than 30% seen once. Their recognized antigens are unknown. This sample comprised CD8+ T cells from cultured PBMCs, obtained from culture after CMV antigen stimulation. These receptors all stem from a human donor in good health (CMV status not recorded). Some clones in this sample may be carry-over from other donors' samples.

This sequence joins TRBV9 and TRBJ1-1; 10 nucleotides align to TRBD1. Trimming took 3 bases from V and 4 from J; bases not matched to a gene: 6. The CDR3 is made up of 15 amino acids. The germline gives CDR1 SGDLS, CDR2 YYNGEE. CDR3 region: CASSGGDRGRTEAFF. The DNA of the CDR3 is TGTGCCAGCAGCGGAGGGGACAGGGGACGCACTGAAGCTTTCTTT.

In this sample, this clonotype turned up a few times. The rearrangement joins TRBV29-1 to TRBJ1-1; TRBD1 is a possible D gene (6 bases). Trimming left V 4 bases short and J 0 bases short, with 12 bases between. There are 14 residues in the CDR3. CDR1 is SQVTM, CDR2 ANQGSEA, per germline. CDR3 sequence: CSVAGANLNTEAFF. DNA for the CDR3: TGCAGCGTTGCAGGGGCGAATTTGAACACTGAAGCTTTCTTT.

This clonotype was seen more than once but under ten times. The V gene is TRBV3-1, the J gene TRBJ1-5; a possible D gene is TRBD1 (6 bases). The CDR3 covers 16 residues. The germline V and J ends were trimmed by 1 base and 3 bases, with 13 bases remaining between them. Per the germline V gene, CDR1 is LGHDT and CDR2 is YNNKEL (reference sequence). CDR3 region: CASSQGWTVDNQPQHF. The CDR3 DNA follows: TGTGCCAGCAGCCAAGGGTGGACAGTCGACAATCAGCCCCAGCATTTT.

The CDR3 loop is CASSLDRGGLYGYTF. The CDR3 region has the DNA TGTGCCAGCAGCTTGGACAGGGGCGGCCTCTATGGCTACACCTTC. The gene calls are TRBV5-6 and TRBJ1-2; 7 bases fit TRBD1. CDR1 is SGHDT and CDR2 is YYEEEE in the germline V gene. V shed 0 bases, J shed 4 bases, and the junction held 6 bases outside the gene matches. This CDR3 is 15 amino acids long.

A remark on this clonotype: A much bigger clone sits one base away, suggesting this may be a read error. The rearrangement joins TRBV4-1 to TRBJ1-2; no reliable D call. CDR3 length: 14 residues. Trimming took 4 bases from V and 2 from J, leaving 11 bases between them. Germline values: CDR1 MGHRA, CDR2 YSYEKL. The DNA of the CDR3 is TGCGCCAGCAGCCGAGATTCCGGGAACTATGGCTACACCTTC. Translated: CASSRDSGNYGYTF.

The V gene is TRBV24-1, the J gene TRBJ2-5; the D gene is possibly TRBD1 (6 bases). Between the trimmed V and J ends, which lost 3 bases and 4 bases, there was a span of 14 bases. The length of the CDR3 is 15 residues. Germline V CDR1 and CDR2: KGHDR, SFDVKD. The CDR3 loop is CATSDLTGLRETQYF. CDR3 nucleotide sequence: TGTGCCACCAGTGATCTGACAGGTCTTCGAGAGACCCAGTACTTC.

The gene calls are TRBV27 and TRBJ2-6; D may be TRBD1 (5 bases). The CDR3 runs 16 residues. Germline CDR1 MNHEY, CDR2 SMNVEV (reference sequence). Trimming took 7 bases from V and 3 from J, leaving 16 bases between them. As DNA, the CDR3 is TGTGCCAGCAAGCCCCTCAGGGTGAGTGGGGCCAACGTCCTGACTTTC. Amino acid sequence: CASKPLRVSGANVLTF.

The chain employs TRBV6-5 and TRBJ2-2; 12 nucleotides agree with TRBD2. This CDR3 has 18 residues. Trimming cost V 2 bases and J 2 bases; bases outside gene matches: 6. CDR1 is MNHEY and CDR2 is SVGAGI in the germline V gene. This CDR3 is CASSYSRTSGENTGELFF. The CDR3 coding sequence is TGTGCCAGCAGTTACAGTAGGACTAGCGGGGAAAACACCGGGGAGCTGTTTTTT.

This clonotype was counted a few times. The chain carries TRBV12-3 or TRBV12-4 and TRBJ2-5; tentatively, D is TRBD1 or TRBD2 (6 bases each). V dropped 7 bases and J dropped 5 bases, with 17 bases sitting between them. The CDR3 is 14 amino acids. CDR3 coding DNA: TGTGCCAGCACGCCCGCGACTAGGGGGGAGACCCAGTACTTC. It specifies CASTPATRGETQYF.

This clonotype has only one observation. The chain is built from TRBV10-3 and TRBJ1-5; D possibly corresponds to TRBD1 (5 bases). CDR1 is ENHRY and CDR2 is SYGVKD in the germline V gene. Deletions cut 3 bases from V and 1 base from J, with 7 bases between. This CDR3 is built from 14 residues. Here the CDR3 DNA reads TGTGCCATCAGTGATGAGGGGAGCAATCAGCCCCAGCATTTT. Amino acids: CAISDEGSNQPQHF.

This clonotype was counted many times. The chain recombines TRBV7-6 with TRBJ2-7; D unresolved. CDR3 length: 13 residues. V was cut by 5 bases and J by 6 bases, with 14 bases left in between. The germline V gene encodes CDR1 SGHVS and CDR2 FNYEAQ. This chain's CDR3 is CASSEYGTGEQYF. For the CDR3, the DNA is TGTGCCAGCAGCGAGTACGGAACGGGCGAGCAGTACTTC.

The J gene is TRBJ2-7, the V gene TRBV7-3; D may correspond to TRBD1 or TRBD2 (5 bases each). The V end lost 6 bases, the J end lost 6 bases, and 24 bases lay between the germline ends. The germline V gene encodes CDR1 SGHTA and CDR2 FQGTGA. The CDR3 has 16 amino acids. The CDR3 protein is CASSHNRDGWTAEQYF. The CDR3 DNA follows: TGTGCCAGCAGTCATAATCGGGACGGCTGGACCGCCGAGCAGTACTTC.

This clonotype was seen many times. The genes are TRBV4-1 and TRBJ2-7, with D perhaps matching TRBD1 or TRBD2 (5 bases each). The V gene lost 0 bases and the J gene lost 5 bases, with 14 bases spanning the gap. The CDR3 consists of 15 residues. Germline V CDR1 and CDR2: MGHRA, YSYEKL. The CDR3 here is CASSQDGPGSHEQYF. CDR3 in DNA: TGCGCCAGCAGCCAAGATGGGCCAGGGAGCCACGAGCAGTACTTC.

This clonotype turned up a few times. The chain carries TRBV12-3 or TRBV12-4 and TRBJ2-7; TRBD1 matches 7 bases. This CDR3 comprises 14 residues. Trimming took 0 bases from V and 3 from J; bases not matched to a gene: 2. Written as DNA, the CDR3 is TGTGCCAGCAGTTTAGCACAGGGGCACTACGAGCAGTACTTC. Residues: CASSLAQGHYEQYF.

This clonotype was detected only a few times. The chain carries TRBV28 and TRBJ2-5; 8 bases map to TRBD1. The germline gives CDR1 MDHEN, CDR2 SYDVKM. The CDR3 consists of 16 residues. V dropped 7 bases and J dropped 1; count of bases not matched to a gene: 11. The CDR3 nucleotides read TGTGCCAGCACAGATTCCGGGACAGGCTTCCAAGAGACCCAGTACTTC. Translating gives CASTDSGTGFQETQYF.

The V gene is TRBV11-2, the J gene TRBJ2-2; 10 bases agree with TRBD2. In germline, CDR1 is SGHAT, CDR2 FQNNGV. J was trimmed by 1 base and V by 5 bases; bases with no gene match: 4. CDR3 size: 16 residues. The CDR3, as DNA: TGTGCCAGCAGCCTTAGCGGGGGGCTGAACACCGGGGAGCTGTTTTTT. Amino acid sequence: CASSLSGGLNTGELFF. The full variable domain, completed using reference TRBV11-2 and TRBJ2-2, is EAGVAQSPRYKIIEKRQSVAFWCNPISGHATLYWYQQILGQGPKLLIQFQNNGVVDDSQLPKDRFSAERLKGVDSTLKIQPAKLEDSAVYLCASSLSGGLNTGELFFGEGSRLTVL.

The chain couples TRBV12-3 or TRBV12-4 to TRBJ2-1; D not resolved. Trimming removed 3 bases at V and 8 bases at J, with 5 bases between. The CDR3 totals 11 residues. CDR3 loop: CASSLEDEQFF. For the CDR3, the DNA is TGTGCCAGCAGTTTGGAAGATGAGCAGTTCTTC.

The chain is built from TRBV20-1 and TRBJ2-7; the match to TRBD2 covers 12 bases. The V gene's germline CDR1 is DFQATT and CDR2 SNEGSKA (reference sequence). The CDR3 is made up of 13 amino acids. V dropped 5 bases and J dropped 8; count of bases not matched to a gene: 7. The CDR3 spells CSAHQTSGGQQYF. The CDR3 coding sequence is TGCAGTGCTCACCAGACTAGCGGGGGCCAGCAGTACTTC.

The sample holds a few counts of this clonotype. Here the CDR3 DNA reads TGTGCCAGCAGTTACTCTGGCGGTTTAGGAGATACGCAGTATTTT. Amino acid sequence: CASSYSGGLGDTQYF. The V call is TRBV6-5, the J call TRBJ2-3; D is ambiguous. CDR1 is MNHEY, CDR2 SVGAGI, per germline. V lost 0 bases and J 5 bases, leaving 12 bases between the germline ends. The CDR3 spans 15 residues.

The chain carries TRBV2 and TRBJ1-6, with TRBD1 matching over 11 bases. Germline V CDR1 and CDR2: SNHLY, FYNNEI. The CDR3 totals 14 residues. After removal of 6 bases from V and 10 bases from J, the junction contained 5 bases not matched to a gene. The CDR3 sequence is CASRVDRGLSPLHF. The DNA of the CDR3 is TGTGCCAGCAGGGTGGACAGGGGGCTATCACCCCTCCACTTT.

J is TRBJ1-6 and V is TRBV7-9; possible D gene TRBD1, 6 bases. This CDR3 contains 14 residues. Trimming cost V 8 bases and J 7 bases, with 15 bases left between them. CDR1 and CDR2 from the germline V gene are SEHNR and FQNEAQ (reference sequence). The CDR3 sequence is CASALGALNSPLHF. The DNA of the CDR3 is TGTGCCAGCGCTCTGGGGGCCCTCAATTCACCCCTCCACTTT.

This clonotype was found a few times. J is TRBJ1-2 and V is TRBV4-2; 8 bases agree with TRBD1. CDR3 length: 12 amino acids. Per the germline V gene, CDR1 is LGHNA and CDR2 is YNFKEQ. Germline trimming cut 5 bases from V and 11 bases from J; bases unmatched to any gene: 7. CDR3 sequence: CASSYGQGIYTF. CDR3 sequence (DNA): TGTGCCAGCAGCTACGGACAGGGTATTTACACCTTC.

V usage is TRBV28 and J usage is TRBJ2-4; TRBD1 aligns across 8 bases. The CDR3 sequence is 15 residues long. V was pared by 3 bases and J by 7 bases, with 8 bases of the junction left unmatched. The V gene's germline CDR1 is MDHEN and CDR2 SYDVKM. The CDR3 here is CASSFGATGANIQYF. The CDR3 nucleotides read TGTGCCAGCAGTTTCGGGGCGACAGGGGCCAACATTCAGTACTTC.

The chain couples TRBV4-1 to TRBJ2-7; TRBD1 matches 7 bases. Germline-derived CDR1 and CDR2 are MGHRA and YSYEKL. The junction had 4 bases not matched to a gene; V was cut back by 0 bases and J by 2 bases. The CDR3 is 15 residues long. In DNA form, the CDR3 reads TGCGCCAGCAGCCAAGATCAAGGACAGGCCTACGAGCAGTACTTC. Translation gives CASSQDQGQAYEQYF.

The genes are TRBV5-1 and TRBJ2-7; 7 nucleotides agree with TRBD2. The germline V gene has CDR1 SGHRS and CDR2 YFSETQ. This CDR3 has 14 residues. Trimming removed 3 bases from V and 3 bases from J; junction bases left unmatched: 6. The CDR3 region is CASSSSGGDYEQYF. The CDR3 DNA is TGCGCCAGCAGCTCTTCGGGGGGAGACTACGAGCAGTACTTC.

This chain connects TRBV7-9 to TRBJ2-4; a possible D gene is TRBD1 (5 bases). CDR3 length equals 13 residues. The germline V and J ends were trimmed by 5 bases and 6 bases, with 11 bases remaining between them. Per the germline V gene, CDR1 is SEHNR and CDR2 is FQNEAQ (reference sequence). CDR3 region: CASSAERGNIQYF. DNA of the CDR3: TGTGCCAGCAGCGCCGAAAGGGGAAACATTCAGTACTTC.

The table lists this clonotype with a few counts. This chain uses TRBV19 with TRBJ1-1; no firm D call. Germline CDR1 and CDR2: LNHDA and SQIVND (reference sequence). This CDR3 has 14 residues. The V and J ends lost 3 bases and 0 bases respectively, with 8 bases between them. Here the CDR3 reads CASSMVEVNTEAFF. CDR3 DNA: TGTGCCAGTAGTATGGTAGAGGTGAACACTGAAGCTTTCTTT. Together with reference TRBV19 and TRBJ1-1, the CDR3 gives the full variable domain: DGGITQSPKYLFRKEGQNVTLSCEQNLNHDAMYWYRQDPGQGLRLIYYSQIVNDFQKGDIAEGYSVSREKKESFPLTVTSAQKNPTAFYLCASSMVEVNTEAFFGQGTRLTVV.

The CDR3 coding sequence is TGTGCCAGCAGTGAAAGAACAGGGGCCCCTGAAGCTTTCTTT. Translating it yields CASSERTGAPEAFF. The rearrangement joins TRBV25-1 to TRBJ1-1; TRBD1 aligns across 7 bases. The J segment lost 6 bases and the V segment lost 2 bases, leaving 6 bases of the junction unmatched. The CDR3 is 14 amino acids. Germline lookup yields CDR1 MGHDK and CDR2 SYGVNS.